The clone carrying this T cell receptor beta chain was picked up many times. The data derive from a study of T cells in Graves' hyperthyroidism and ophthalmopathy. There were TCR beta CDR3 regions amplified from RNA transcripts. TCR CDR3 underwent first-round RT-PCR with the HTBI primer set. Using its own MiXCR run on the multiplex PCR reads, TCRdb lists one record per CDR3 protein. The repertoire holds 450,000 to 550,000 distinct CDR3 sequences, roughly 24% seen once, with approximately 10% in the top ten. Inclusion characteristics of ophthalmopathy patients comprised a Clinical Activity Score of at least 3, a NOSPECS grade of at least 4, and duration under 3 months. Criteria for exclusion of patients were uncontrolled infection, other autoimmune disease, pregnancy or lactation. Trimming cost V 5 bases and J 3 bases; bases outside gene matches: 4. The CDR3 has 13 residues. Germline lookup yields CDR1 MNHNS and CDR2 SASEGT.

The rearrangement links TRBV6-1 to TRBJ2-7, with 7 bases that match TRBD1. The sequence came from a young woman with Graves' ophthalmopathy. The sample taken for sequencing was blood. Here the CDR3 DNA reads TGTGCCAGCAGTAGACAGGGTGACTACGAGCAGTACTTC. Its translation: CASSRQGDYEQYF.